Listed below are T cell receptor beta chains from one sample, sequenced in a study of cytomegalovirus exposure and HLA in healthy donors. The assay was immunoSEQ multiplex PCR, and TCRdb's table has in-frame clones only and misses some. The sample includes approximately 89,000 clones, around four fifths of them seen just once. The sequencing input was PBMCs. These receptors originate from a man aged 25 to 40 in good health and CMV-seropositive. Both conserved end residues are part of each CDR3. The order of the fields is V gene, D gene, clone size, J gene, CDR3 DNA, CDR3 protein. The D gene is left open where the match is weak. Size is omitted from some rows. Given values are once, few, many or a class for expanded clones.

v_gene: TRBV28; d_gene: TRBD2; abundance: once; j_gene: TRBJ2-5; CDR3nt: TGTGCCAGCAGTTTAACTAGCGGGGGCCAAGAGACCCAGTACTTC; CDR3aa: CASSLTSGGQETQYF
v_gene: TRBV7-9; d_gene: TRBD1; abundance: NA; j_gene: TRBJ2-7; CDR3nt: TGTGCCAGCAGCCCAACCCCGGGACAGGGCTACGAGCAGTACTTC; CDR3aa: CASSPTPGQGYEQYF
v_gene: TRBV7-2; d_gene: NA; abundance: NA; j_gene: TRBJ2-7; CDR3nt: TGTGCCAGCAGCTTAAGGCTTGGCGGGGACCTCTACGAGCAGTACTTC; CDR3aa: CASSLRLGGDLYEQYF
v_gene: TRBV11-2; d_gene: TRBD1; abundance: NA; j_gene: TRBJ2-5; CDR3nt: TGTGCCAGCAGCTTAGCCCCGGGACAGCAAGAGACCCAGTACTTC; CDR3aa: CASSLAPGQQETQYF
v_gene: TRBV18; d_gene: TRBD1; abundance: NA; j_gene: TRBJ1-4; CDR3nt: TGTGCCAGCTCGCCACAGGGGAGGGCTAATGAAAAACTGTTTTTT; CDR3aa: CASSPQGRANEKLFF
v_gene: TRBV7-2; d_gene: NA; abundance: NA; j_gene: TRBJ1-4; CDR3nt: TGTGCCAGCAGCTTAGCCCCCTCCGGGGTAGGCGAAAAACTGTTTTTT; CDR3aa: CASSLAPSGVGEKLFF
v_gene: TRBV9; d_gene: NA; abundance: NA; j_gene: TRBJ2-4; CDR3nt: TGTGCCAGCAGCGTAGGGGATGGACTGAACATTCAGTACTTC; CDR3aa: CASSVGDGLNIQYF
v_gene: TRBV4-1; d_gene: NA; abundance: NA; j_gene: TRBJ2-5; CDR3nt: TGCGCCAGCAGCCTATACCGGGACACCCTTGAGCAGTACTTC; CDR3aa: CASSLYRDTLEQYF
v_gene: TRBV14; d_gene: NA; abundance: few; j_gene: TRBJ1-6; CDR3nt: TGTGCCAGCAGCCAGGGAGGGTATTCACCCCTCCACTTT; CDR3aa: CASSQGGYSPLHF
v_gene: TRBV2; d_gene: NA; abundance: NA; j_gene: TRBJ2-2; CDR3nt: TGTGCCAGCATCACCGACAGTACCGGGGAGCTGTTTTTT; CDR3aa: CASITDSTGELFF
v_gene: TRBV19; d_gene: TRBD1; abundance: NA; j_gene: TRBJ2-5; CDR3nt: TGTGCCAGTAGTATGGGGGCCTGCGACAGGGTAGAGACCCAGTACTTC; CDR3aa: CASSMGACDRVETQYF
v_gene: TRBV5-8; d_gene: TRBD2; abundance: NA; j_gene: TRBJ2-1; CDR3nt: TGTGCCAGCAGCTTTTATCGGGGGGGTGACAATGAGCAGTTCTTC; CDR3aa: CASSFYRGGDNEQFF
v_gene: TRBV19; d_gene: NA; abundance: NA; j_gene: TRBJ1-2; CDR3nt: TGTGCCAGTAGTATTACTCCCCCCTATGGCTACACCTTC; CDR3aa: CASSITPPYGYTF
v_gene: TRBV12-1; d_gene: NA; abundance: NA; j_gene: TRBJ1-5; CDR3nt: TGTGCCAGCAGCCCCTTTAGAGACAGGGTTGTTCAGCCCCAGCATTTT; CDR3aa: CASSPFRDRVVQPQHF
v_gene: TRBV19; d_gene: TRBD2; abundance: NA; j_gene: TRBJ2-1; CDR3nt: TGTGCCAGTAGTATCGGACTAGCGGTGGAAAATGAGCAGTTCTTC; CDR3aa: CASSIGLAVENEQFF
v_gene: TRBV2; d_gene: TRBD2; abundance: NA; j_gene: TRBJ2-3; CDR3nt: TGTGCCAGCAGTGAACGAGGACTAGCGGGGACCACAGATACGCAGTATTTT; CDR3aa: CASSERGLAGTTDTQYF
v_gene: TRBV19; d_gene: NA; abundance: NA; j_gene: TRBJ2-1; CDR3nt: TGTGCCAGTAGCGCGGGACAGCCTGGTAGGGATGAGCAGTTCTTC; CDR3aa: CASSAGQPGRDEQFF
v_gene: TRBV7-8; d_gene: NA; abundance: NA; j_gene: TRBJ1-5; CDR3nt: TGTGCCAGCAGCTACGCCTCTTTAGATTCAAGGCCCCAGCATTTT; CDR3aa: CASSYASLDSRPQHF
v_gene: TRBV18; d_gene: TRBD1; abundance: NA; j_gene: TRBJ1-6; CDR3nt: TGTGCCAGCCTACCGGACAGGGCGGGCAATTCACCCCTCCACTTT; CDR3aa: CASLPDRAGNSPLHF
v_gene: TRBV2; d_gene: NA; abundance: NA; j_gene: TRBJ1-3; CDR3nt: TGTGCCAGCAGAGGACCCAGGGTAGGAGGAAACACCATATATTTT; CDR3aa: CASRGPRVGGNTIYF
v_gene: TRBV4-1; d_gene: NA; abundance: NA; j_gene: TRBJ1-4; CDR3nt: TGCGCCAGCAGCCGTTTACGGAGATCTAATACTAATGAAAAACTGTTTTTT; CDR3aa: CASSRLRRSNTNEKLFF
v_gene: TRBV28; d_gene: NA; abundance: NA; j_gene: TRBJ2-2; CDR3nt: TGTGCCAGCAGTTTGGCGTCGGGTTCGTGGCTGTTTTTT; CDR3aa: CASSLASGSWLFF
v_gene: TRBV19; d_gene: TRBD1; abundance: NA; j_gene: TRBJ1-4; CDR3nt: TGTGCCAGTAGGACAGGGGGAACTAATGAAAAACTGTTTTTT; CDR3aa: CASRTGGTNEKLFF
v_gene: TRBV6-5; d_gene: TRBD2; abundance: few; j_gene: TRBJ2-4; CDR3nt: TGTGCCAGCAGTTCTATAGCGGGGGGGCCGGCCATTCAGTACTTC; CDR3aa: CASSSIAGGPAIQYF